Presented here are 31 T cell receptor beta chains from one specimen sequenced in a study of T cell repertoires in cytomegalovirus infection. In TCRdb, the reads were re-called with MiXCR into one record per CDR3 protein. This table holds 480,000 or so distinct CDR3 sequences, about 11% found once. Sample: PBMCs. The source of these receptors is a human donor in good health (CMV status not recorded). Some clones in this sample may be carry-over from other donors' samples.

This clonotype was observed a handful of times. V is TRBV13 and J is TRBJ1-1; no clear D gene. CDR3 size: 13 residues. Per germline, CDR1 PRHDT and CDR2 FYEKMQ (reference sequence). Trimming removed 5 bases at V and 5 bases at J, with 12 bases between. The CDR3 spells CASSGSGQTEAFF. The DNA for the CDR3 is TGTGCCAGCAGCGGCAGCGGTCAGACTGAAGCTTTCTTT.

This clonotype was counted at least ten times. This chain uses TRBV4-2 with TRBJ1-6, with TRBD1 as a possible D gene (5 bases). CDR3 length: 17 amino acids. CDR1 is LGHNA, CDR2 YNFKEQ, per germline. V gave up 1 base and J gave up 9 bases, with 19 bases separating them. CDR3 loop: CASSQGPQGSGGSPLHF. Written as DNA, the CDR3 is TGTGCCAGCAGCCAAGGTCCCCAGGGCTCGGGTGGTTCACCCCTCCACTTT.

This clonotype has a count of ten or more. The chain recombines TRBV24-1 with TRBJ2-1, with 10 nucleotides matching TRBD2. With V trimmed by 4 bases and J by 9 bases, 11 bases remained unmatched. Germline CDR1 KGHDR, CDR2 SFDVKD. The CDR3 sequence is 16 residues long. The CDR3 bases are TGTGCCACCAGTGAGCCTAGCGGGAGAGGGGATGGTGAGCAGTTCTTC. It encodes CATSEPSGRGDGEQFF.

This clonotype appeared many times. V usage is TRBV14 and J usage is TRBJ1-2; tentative D call: TRBD1 (6 bases). Germline V gene data show CDR1 as SGHDN and CDR2 as FVKESK. The V and J ends lost 4 bases and 4 bases respectively, with 10 bases between them. The CDR3 extends over 13 amino acids. The CDR3 nucleotides read TGTGCCAGCAGCCCTACAGGGATCTATGGCTACACCTTC. Amino acids: CASSPTGIYGYTF.

The V gene is TRBV20-1, the J gene TRBJ2-7; 7 bases align to TRBD1. The germline V gene has CDR1 DFQATT and CDR2 SNEGSKA (reference sequence). Unmatched junction bases numbered 8, after V lost 6 bases and J lost 3 bases. The CDR3 length is 13 residues. This chain's CDR3 is CSAKTGTRYEQYF. The CDR3 DNA sequence: TGCAGTGCCAAGACAGGGACCCGCTACGAGCAGTACTTC.

This clonotype was picked up many times. The V gene is TRBV7-8, the J gene TRBJ2-2, with 8 bases that match TRBD2. The V gene's germline CDR1 is SGHVS and CDR2 FQNEAQ. V dropped 5 bases and J dropped 5; count of bases not matched to a gene: 7. CDR3 length equals 15 residues. The CDR3 spells CASSGRTSRTGELFF. CDR3 sequence (DNA): TGTGCCAGCAGCGGGCGGACTAGCAGAACCGGGGAGCTGTTTTTT.

The chain carries TRBV24-1 and TRBJ1-5; D is unclear. Germline V gene sequence: CDR1 KGHDR, CDR2 SFDVKD. Trimming stripped 4 bases from V and 6 bases from J, with 18 bases between. This CDR3 has 16 residues. For the CDR3, the DNA is TGTGCCACCAGTGACCCCAGGAGATCTCGGGGTCAGCCCCAGCATTTT. As protein: CATSDPRRSRGQPQHF.

This clonotype was recorded at least ten times. The chain uses TRBV20-1 and TRBJ2-3; TRBD1 matches at 9 bases. Germline lookup yields CDR1 DFQATT and CDR2 SNEGSKA (reference sequence). The CDR3 is 17 amino acids. V was pared by 4 bases and J by 8 bases, with 19 bases of the junction left unmatched. The CDR3: CSANSHSTGGEVGTQYF. In DNA, the CDR3 is TGCAGTGCTAACTCGCACTCAACAGGGGGCGAAGTCGGTACGCAGTATTTT.

This clonotype was seen repeatedly, ten times or more. V gene TRBV12-3 or TRBV12-4 combines with J gene TRBJ2-1; 11 positions match TRBD2. V gave up 7 bases and J gave up 3 bases; unmatched junction bases: 14. This CDR3 is 18 amino acids long. The CDR3 sequence: CASTPILAGGFHYNEQFF. The CDR3 nucleotides are TGTGCCAGCACCCCTATCCTAGCGGGAGGCTTCCACTACAATGAGCAGTTCTTC.

This clonotype was counted ten times or more. This chain joins TRBV6-6 and TRBJ2-1, with TRBD2 identical over 8 bases. CDR3 size: 15 residues. Germline CDR1 and CDR2: MNHNY and SVGAGI (reference sequence). Trimming removed 8 bases from V and 3 bases from J; junction bases left unmatched: 9. The CDR3: CASGTETSGYNEQFF. In nucleotides, the CDR3 is TGTGCCAGCGGAACAGAAACTAGCGGCTACAATGAGCAGTTCTTC.

This clonotype was observed many times. The rearrangement uses TRBV7-8 and TRBJ2-1; TRBD1 agrees at 8 bases. CDR1 and CDR2 from the germline V gene are SGHVS and FQNEAQ. After removal of 5 bases from V and 9 bases from J, the junction contained 6 bases not matched to a gene. CDR3 size: 13 residues. In DNA form, the CDR3 reads TGTGCCAGCAGCCTGGGACAGGTTAGTGAGCAGTTCTTC. Residues: CASSLGQVSEQFF.

This clonotype was seen ten or more times. The chain joins TRBV12-3 or TRBV12-4 to TRBJ1-6, with D possibly matching TRBD1 (5 bases). Trimming stripped 3 bases from V and 0 bases from J, with 15 bases between. This CDR3 contains 18 residues. CDR3 loop: CASSFRDWKSSYNSPLHF. The CDR3 coding sequence is TGTGCCAGCAGTTTCAGGGACTGGAAGAGCTCCTATAATTCACCCCTCCACTTT.

Comments on this clonotype: A single base separates this from a much larger clone, so it may be a read error. V gene TRBV19 combines with J gene TRBJ1-2, with D maybe TRBD1 (5 bases). Trimming left V 7 bases short and J 6 bases short, with 21 bases between. Germline CDR1 is LNHDA and CDR2 is SQIVND (reference sequence). This CDR3 has 15 residues. The CDR3 sequence: CASTPGRGSSDGYTF. In nucleotides, the CDR3 is TGTGCCAGTACCCCGGGTAGGGGCTCGAGCGATGGCTACACCTTC.

This clonotype was counted only a few times. V usage is TRBV30 and J usage is TRBJ2-1; D remains unclear. Germline V lookup: CDR1 GTSNPN, CDR2 SVGIG (reference sequence). This CDR3 has 14 residues. V lost 5 bases, J lost 6 bases, and 17 bases lay in between. CDR3 in DNA: TGTGCCTGGGATTCCCTAGGAGTGGGCAATGAGCAGTTCTTC. This sequence encodes CAWDSLGVGNEQFF.

This chain uses TRBV20-1 with TRBJ1-2, with TRBD1 matching 9 bases. The CDR3 is 15 amino acids. V lost 7 bases to trimming and J lost 7 bases; unmatched junction nucleotides: 16. CDR1 is DFQATT and CDR2 is SNEGSKA in the germline V gene (reference sequence). The CDR3, as DNA: TGCAGTGGTAGTTCTACCGGGACAGGGAGGGCTGGCTACACCTTC. This gives the protein CSGSSTGTGRAGYTF.

The rearrangement uses TRBV6-1 and TRBJ1-1, with D tentatively TRBD1 (5 bases). Germline V lookup: CDR1 MNHNS, CDR2 SASEGT. The CDR3 spans 13 residues. V shed 3 bases and J shed 5 bases, with 10 bases lying between them. The CDR3 loop is CASSDRAGTEAFF. In nucleotides, the CDR3 is TGTGCCAGCAGTGACAGGGCGGGGACTGAAGCTTTCTTT.

Many counts were recorded for this clonotype. This chain links TRBV7-2 with TRBJ2-2, with TRBD2 matching 10 bases. The germline V gene encodes CDR1 SGHTA and CDR2 FQGNSA. The J segment lost 7 bases and the V segment lost 11 bases, leaving 7 bases of the junction unmatched. This CDR3 is 13 amino acids long. CDR3 bases: TGTGCCGGTTCTAGCGGGAGTGGCGGGGAGCTGTTTTTT. This gives the protein CAGSSGSGGELFF.

This clonotype was seen many times. J is TRBJ2-5 and V is TRBV23-1; 12 bases line up with TRBD2. TRBV23-1 is designated an ORF whose function remains uncertain. The CDR3 extends over 17 amino acids. The junction had 10 bases not matched to a gene; V was cut back by 6 bases and J by 2 bases. The CDR3 reads CASRPQLAGGLQETQYF. The CDR3 DNA follows: TGCGCCAGCAGACCTCAACTAGCGGGGGGTCTACAAGAGACCCAGTACTTC.

This clonotype was picked up many times. The chain joins TRBV7-3 to TRBJ1-5, with D possibly being TRBD1 (6 bases). This CDR3 is 14 amino acids long. Trimming left V 1 base short and J 14 bases short, with 18 bases between. CDR1 and CDR2 (germline): SGHTA, FQGTGA. CDR3: CASSLRERGQGKHF. The CDR3, as DNA: TGTGCCAGCAGCTTAAGGGAGCGTGGGCAGGGGAAGCATTTT.

This clonotype has just a few counts. A junction boundary mismatches the germline segment, possibly from a read error. The DNA for the CDR3 is TGTGCTAGCAGCCCCGGGACTAGCGGAATTACAGATACGCAGTATTTT. Translating gives CASSPGTSGITDTQYF. The chain is built from TRBV7-7 and TRBJ2-3; 11 positions agree with TRBD2. Germline V gene lookup returns CDR1 SSHAT and CDR2 FNYEAQ (reference sequence). The length of the CDR3 is 16 residues.

This clonotype has a count of ten or more. This chain links TRBV6-1 with TRBJ1-5; D unresolved. Germline V gene lookup returns CDR1 MNHNS and CDR2 SASEGT. The CDR3 length is 15 residues. Trimming pared 7 bases from V and 3 bases from J, leaving 16 bases between. The chain's CDR3 is CASKEGWGFNQPQHF. The CDR3 DNA sequence: TGTGCCAGCAAGGAAGGCTGGGGTTTCAATCAGCCCCAGCATTTT.

V gene TRBV15 combines with J gene TRBJ1-1, with TRBD1 as a possible D gene (5 bases). The CDR3 totals 12 residues. V lost 5 bases to trimming and J lost 6 bases, with 10 bases between them. Germline-derived CDR1 and CDR2 are LNHNV and YYDKDF (reference sequence). The CDR3 nucleotides read TGTGCCACCAGCCCTGACAGATCTGAAGCTTTCTTT. Translated, it gives CATSPDRSEAFF.

On this clonotype itself: A single base separates this from a much larger clone, so it may be a read error. V usage is TRBV28 and J usage is TRBJ2-7; 8 bases fit TRBD2. This CDR3 is built from 11 residues. Germline CDR1 is MDHEN and CDR2 is SYDVKM. CDR3 amino acids: CASSSEREPHF. The CDR3 bases are TGTGCCAGCAGTTCCGAGCGGGAGCCACACTTC. Based on the CDR3 plus reference TRBV28 and TRBJ2-7, the full variable domain is DVKVTQSSRYLVKRTGEKVFLECVQDMDHENMFWYRQDPGLGLRLIYFSYDVKMKEKGDIPEGYSVSREKKERFSLILESASTNQTSMYLCASSSEREPHFGPGTRLTVT.

The sample holds many counts of this clonotype. The V gene is TRBV7-2, the J gene TRBJ2-6; D might be TRBD1 (5 bases). The CDR3 consists of 19 residues. V was shortened by 5 bases and J by 0 bases, with 20 bases between the two germline ends. Germline V gene lookup returns CDR1 SGHTA and CDR2 FQGNSA. The CDR3: CASSKNRAGLHSGANVLTF. The CDR3 DNA is TGTGCCAGCAGCAAGAATCGGGCAGGGCTTCACTCTGGGGCCAACGTCCTGACTTTC.

This clonotype has just a few counts. V is TRBV5-5 and J is TRBJ1-2, with 10 bases lining up with TRBD1. The CDR3 loop spans 21 amino acids. V trimming: 1 base; J trimming: 8 bases; junction bases outside the gene matches: 26. Germline V gene sequence: CDR1 SGHKS, CDR2 YYEKEE (reference sequence). DNA of the CDR3: TGTGCCAGCAGCTTGAGTGGGGGCTTGCATCCTGGACAGGGGGAACGAAAAGGCTACACCTTC. Translated: CASSLSGGLHPGQGERKGYTF. Drawing the rest from reference TRBV5-5 and TRBJ1-2, the complete variable domain is DAGVTQSPTHLIKTRGQQVTLRCSPISGHKSVSWYQQVLGQGPQFIFQYYEKEERGRGNFPDRFSARQFPNYSSELNVNALLLGDSALYLCASSLSGGLHPGQGERKGYTFGSGTRLTVV.

Notes on this clonotype: A much bigger clone sits one base away, suggesting this may be a read error. The chain combines TRBV14 with TRBJ1-6; perhaps TRBD1 as D (5 bases). The CDR3 runs 14 residues. V was cut by 6 bases and J by 7 bases, with 13 bases left in between. Per germline, CDR1 SGHDN and CDR2 FVKESK. CDR3 DNA sequence: TGTGCCAGCAGACCGGGACTGGCGAATTCACCCCTCCACTTT. This codes for CASRPGLANSPLHF.

The chain combines TRBV20-1 with TRBJ1-5; D uncertain. V gave up 6 bases and J gave up 5 bases, with 14 bases separating them. This CDR3 comprises 13 residues. CDR1 is DFQATT, CDR2 SNEGSKA, per germline (reference sequence). CDR3 nucleotides: TGCAGTGCCAAGACCAGTAGGCATCAGCCCCAGCATTTT. It codes for CSAKTSRHQPQHF.

The rearrangement uses TRBV5-4 and TRBJ2-2; TRBD2 aligns across 15 bases. The CDR3 covers 17 residues. Germline loops: CDR1 SGHNT, CDR2 YYREEE (reference sequence). The junction had 1 base not matched to a gene; V was cut back by 0 bases and J by 4 bases. CDR3 DNA sequence: TGTGCCAGCAGCTTGGGGGGACTAGCGGGAGGCACCGGGGAGCTGTTTTTT. Translating gives CASSLGGLAGGTGELFF. Looking up the rest from reference TRBV5-4 and TRBJ2-2 gives the full variable domain: ETGVTQSPTHLIKTRGQQVTLRCSSQSGHNTVSWYQQALGQGPQFIFQYYREEENGRGNFPPRFSGLQFPNYSSELNVNALELDDSALYLCASSLGGLAGGTGELFFGEGSRLTVL.

This clonotype occurred a few times. The V gene is TRBV9, the J gene TRBJ2-5, with 7 bases that match TRBD1. Germline assignment: CDR1 SGDLS and CDR2 YYNGEE. The CDR3 has 19 amino acids. With 0 bases clipped from V and 8 bases from J, the junction kept 22 bases outside the gene matches. Here the CDR3 reads CASSVASWVGTDQRGTQYF. The CDR3 DNA follows: TGTGCCAGCAGCGTAGCCAGCTGGGTAGGGACAGACCAAAGAGGTACCCAGTACTTC.

The rearrangement links TRBV4-2 to TRBJ2-2, with 12 bases that match TRBD2. CDR1 is LGHNA, CDR2 YNFKEQ, per germline. CDR3 size: 17 residues. After removal of 0 bases from V and 8 bases from J, the junction contained 7 bases not matched to a gene. This CDR3 reads CASSQENYGTSGGELFF. The CDR3 DNA sequence: TGTGCCAGCAGCCAAGAAAATTACGGGACTAGCGGGGGGGAGCTGTTTTTT.

This clonotype was picked up many times. CDR3 amino acids: CSARPGPSGANVLTF. The CDR3 bases are TGCAGTGCTAGACCAGGGCCTTCTGGGGCCAACGTCCTGACTTTC. V gene TRBV20-1 combines with J gene TRBJ2-6; a possible D gene is TRBD1 (5 bases). V lost 2 bases to trimming and J lost 1 base, with 9 bases between them. Germline V lookup: CDR1 DFQATT, CDR2 SNEGSKA (reference sequence). The CDR3 length is 15 residues.